One TCR beta chain is described in this entry. This clone was picked up one time. Its antigen is still unknown. Base qualities are missing; no much larger clone stands one base away. In total, roughly 670 healthy bone marrow donors made up the cohort. Cohort members were all nominally healthy when sampled, although unrecorded immune exposures were likely present. Of the approximately 700 cohort members, 250 to 300 had positive CMV serostatus and 350 to 450 had negative CMV serostatus, and CMV serostatus was not recorded for the donor. A peripheral blood sample was provided by each donor, and peripheral blood mononuclear cells were used for TCR beta sequencing. Genomic DNA was extracted from the blood cell samples with the Qiagen DNeasy Blood Extraction Kit. The CDR3 numbers 15 residues from cysteine through phenylalanine. The read is trimmed to its CDR3 DNA, 45 bases read in frame from base 1. A distance of 17 bases separates the germline ends of V and J, which lose 4 bases and 5 bases respectively. CDR1 is given as MNHNY and CDR2 as SVGAGI, both from the germline V gene (reference sequence).

The sample belongs to a study of cytomegalovirus exposure and HLA in healthy donors (TCRdb year 2017). Regarding the complete study: An earlier analysis of fewer than 750 of the donors reported 276 Gb of sequence data and about 120 million unique TCR beta sequences obtained from around 170 million T cells. About 320 gigabases of sequencing data and 70 million to 100 million unique TCR sequences were included in an early release covering around 600 HLA-typed donors. Among the roughly 390 genotyped donors, around 81% belonged to the genetic ancestry cluster associated with self-reported Caucasian donors. The study aimed to test whether cataloging public T cell receptors could reveal signatures of past pathogen exposure. Using immunosequencing, the study profiled T cell repertoires from 500 to 800 subjects and related those repertoires to cytomegalovirus serostatus. In addition to the first cohort of around 670 subjects, a separate validation cohort of under 150 different subjects was used. High-throughput TCR immunosequencing, statistical association of individual TCRs with disease status, and machine learning were combined to predict cytomegalovirus infection status. A later analysis re-examined previously published TCR beta repertoires from about 670 donors and added high-resolution HLA genotyping to investigate patterns of TCR occurrence. Rather than drawing on any new phenotypic data, the later analysis identified candidate immune exposures from TCR beta sequences and the way those sequences occurred across donors. In an earlier analysis of 587 of the donors, high-throughput TCR beta sequencing was used to judge whether each TCR beta V gene segment behaved as functional or pseudogenic. Donor age, sex, ethnicity and CMV serostatus were compiled together with the repertoire data. A later genetic analysis took genome-wide SNP genotypes for about 55% of the 666 donors and used that subset as a discovery cohort. All discovery cohort repertoires had been generated using a single sequencing platform. HLA typing covered class I and class II loci at four-digit resolution. Typing coverage varied by locus: about 620-640 donors for A, B, C, DRB1 and DQB1; roughly 510 for DQA1; more than 600 for DPA1; roughly 450 for DPB1. Four or five DR-DQ haplotypes were treated as single units for association and clustering because of strong linkage in the cohort. Across 300 to 400 genotyped donors of the cohort, an average of roughly 200,000 unique TCR beta nucleotide sequences per donor were sequenced, and roughly a sixth of those sequences were non-productive.

Paper-wide results and their limitations: In a later analysis, most CMV-associated TCR beta chains were found to appear HLA-restricted, with HLA associations seemingly driven largely by CMV exposure. The 87-base-pair reads could not distinguish some IMGT-functional V segments, including TRBV6-2 and TRBV6-3, so those segments were excluded. Because HLA typing was unavailable for some donors at each locus, only the typed subset was used in association tests. The classifier was reported to diagnose cytomegalovirus status with high specificity and sensitivity in both the original and validation cohorts. A later genetic analysis associated a missense DCLRE1C variant with V-gene and J-gene trimming of TCR beta chains, and an independent cohort replicated the association. Linkage disequilibrium might explain the correlated functional status among segregating V segments, but an unknown experimental factor could not be excluded. When HLA alleles, especially DR and DQ, strongly co-occurred, TCR associations were difficult to assign to individual alleles. An earlier analysis of approximately 500 of the donors showed that most TCR beta V segments appeared in productive rearrangements either about 87% or about 30% of the time, which broadly matched IMGT annotations. A cluster of highly shared sequence variants was judged likely to be a technical artifact of the sequencing pipeline. In vitro tests confirmed that three of the cytomegalovirus-associated TCR beta chains recognize cytomegalovirus antigens. CMV serostatus was the only immune exposure information available for the cohort. Compared with the roughly 720-donor mean, donors in an Asian-associated ancestry cluster had fewer N-insertions in productive TCRs, according to a later genetic analysis. In the study, approximately 150 TCR beta chains were listed as associated with cytomegalovirus. Because counts were too low, about 15 rarely observed V segments, including chromosome 9 orphons, were left out of the earlier analysis of roughly 600 of the donors. A later analysis associated around 16,000 TCR beta sequences with specific HLA alleles at a false discovery rate of 0.05. In a later analysis, HLA-associated TCR beta chains showed more clonal expansion and lower generation probabilities than non-associated chains that were equally common. Roughly uniform sequencing depth across donors was assumed in presence/absence analyses, although this assumption may not hold. According to the authors, the approach could potentially be generalized to other disease states and immunological phenotypes. According to a later analysis, TCR association rates differed among HLA loci, with DRB1 alleles showing the most associated TCRs and HLA-C alleles showing the fewest. A further reported finding was that TCR beta sequences accurately predicted the HLA-A and HLA-B alleles for most subjects in the first cohort. According to a later analysis, parvovirus B19, influenza, CMV and Epstein-Barr virus appeared linked to several top co-occurrence clusters. Only TCR beta chains were sequenced in this cohort, and the absence of alpha or paired-chain data limited detectable features. While some public TCRs were present in many individuals, most TCR sequences turned up only very rarely across donors.

Libraries were prepared through the immunoSEQ multiplex PCR assay. For the multiplex PCR, a mixture combining 60 forward primers for TCR Vbeta segments and 13 reverse primers for TCR Jbeta segments was used. A multiplex PCR assay on genomic DNA amplified the CDR3 region of rearranged TCR beta genes. The amplified TCR beta libraries were sequenced on the Illumina HiSeq System as 87-base-pair reads. As for how the authors treated the data: A later analysis tallied roughly 78 million unique TCR beta chains across the 666 repertoires, and around 12 million of those chains were shared by two or more donors. Raw reads were error-corrected and collapsed into unique sequences with a nearest-neighbor algorithm that merged closely related sequences to remove PCR and sequencing errors. CDR3 sequences were aligned to IMGT reference sequences to assign V, D and J gene segments. For a sequence to be retained, at least a six-nucleotide match to both a V gene segment and a J gene segment was required. A rearrangement was called productive if the CDR3 had no stop codons and remained in frame with V and J, and every other rearrangement was called non-productive. Following IMGT convention, CDR3 was defined as the stretch from the second conserved V-encoded cysteine to the conserved J-encoded phenylalanine. In an earlier analysis of some 550 of the donors, sequences lacking an unambiguous match to a single V gene segment were excluded. An earlier analysis of several hundred of the donors called V segments functional above 56.7% productive rearrangements and segregating when the between-donor standard deviation exceeded 5%. To diagnose cytomegalovirus status from the catalog of TCR beta chain sequences, a statistical classification framework was built. In a later analysis, V and J genes were assigned by comparing TCR nucleotide sequences against IMGT/GENE-DB human TR gene sequences. The TCRdist pipeline was used in a later analysis to assign CDR3 sequences and most-parsimonious VDJ recombination scenarios. A later analysis defined each TCR beta chain by its CDR3 amino acid sequence plus V-gene family, and excluded reads lacking a unique V-gene family. To address suspected cross-contamination and a sequencing artifact, a later analysis removed roughly 580 highly shared, low-generation-probability nucleotide sequences. For each public chain, a later analysis derived a clonal expansion index from normalized ranks of inferred template counts within each repertoire. In a later analysis, generation probabilities were computed using a VDJ recombination model fitted to out-of-frame rearrangements, and the results were checked against IGoR. Hypergeometric tests were used in a later analysis to score TCR-TCR, TCR-HLA and TCR-CMV co-occurrence, with a repertoire-size bias correction applied to the TCR pairs. In a later analysis, false discovery rates were estimated by permuting HLA or CMV assignments 20 times. A later analysis grouped co-occurring TCRs with DBSCAN, adding TCRdist sequence similarity when clustering within HLA-allele-positive subsets. Co-occurrence clustering excluded repertoires with fewer than 30,000 or more than 120,000 public chains, plus five with anomalous nucleotide sharing. Sourced from immuneACCESS, this table was stored by TCRdb with only in-frame sequences that have V and J called. A share of the clones is absent; for the studies checked, an unresolved V gene accounts for under half, and the remainder has no known explanation. Clone size and the V and J calls come from that table; the DNA yielded D and trimming. In all, the sample holds about 130,000 clones, and 65% to 80% of those were seen once. The top ten clonotypes cover 0.95% to 1.1% of the sample.

This clonotype was sampled from a human donor in good health. This receptor chain uses TRBV6-6 and TRBJ2-5; 8 matching bases give a weak D call of TRBD1. Sequencing input: PBMCs. For the CDR3, the sequence is CASSFARGRGETQYF. In nucleotide form, the sequence is TGTGCCAGCAGTTTCGCCAGGGGGCGGGGGGAGACCCAGTACTTC.